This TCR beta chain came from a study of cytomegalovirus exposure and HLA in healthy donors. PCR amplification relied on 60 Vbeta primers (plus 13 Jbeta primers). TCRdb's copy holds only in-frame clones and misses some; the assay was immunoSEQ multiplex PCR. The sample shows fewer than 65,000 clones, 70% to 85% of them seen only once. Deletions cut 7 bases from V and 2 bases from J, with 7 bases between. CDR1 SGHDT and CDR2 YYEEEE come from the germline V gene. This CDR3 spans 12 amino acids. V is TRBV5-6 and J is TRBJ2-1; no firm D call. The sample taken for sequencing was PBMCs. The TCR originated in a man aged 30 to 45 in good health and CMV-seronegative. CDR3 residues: CASSVPYNEQFF. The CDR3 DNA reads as TGTGCCAGCTCGGTGCCCTACAATGAGCAGTTCTTC.